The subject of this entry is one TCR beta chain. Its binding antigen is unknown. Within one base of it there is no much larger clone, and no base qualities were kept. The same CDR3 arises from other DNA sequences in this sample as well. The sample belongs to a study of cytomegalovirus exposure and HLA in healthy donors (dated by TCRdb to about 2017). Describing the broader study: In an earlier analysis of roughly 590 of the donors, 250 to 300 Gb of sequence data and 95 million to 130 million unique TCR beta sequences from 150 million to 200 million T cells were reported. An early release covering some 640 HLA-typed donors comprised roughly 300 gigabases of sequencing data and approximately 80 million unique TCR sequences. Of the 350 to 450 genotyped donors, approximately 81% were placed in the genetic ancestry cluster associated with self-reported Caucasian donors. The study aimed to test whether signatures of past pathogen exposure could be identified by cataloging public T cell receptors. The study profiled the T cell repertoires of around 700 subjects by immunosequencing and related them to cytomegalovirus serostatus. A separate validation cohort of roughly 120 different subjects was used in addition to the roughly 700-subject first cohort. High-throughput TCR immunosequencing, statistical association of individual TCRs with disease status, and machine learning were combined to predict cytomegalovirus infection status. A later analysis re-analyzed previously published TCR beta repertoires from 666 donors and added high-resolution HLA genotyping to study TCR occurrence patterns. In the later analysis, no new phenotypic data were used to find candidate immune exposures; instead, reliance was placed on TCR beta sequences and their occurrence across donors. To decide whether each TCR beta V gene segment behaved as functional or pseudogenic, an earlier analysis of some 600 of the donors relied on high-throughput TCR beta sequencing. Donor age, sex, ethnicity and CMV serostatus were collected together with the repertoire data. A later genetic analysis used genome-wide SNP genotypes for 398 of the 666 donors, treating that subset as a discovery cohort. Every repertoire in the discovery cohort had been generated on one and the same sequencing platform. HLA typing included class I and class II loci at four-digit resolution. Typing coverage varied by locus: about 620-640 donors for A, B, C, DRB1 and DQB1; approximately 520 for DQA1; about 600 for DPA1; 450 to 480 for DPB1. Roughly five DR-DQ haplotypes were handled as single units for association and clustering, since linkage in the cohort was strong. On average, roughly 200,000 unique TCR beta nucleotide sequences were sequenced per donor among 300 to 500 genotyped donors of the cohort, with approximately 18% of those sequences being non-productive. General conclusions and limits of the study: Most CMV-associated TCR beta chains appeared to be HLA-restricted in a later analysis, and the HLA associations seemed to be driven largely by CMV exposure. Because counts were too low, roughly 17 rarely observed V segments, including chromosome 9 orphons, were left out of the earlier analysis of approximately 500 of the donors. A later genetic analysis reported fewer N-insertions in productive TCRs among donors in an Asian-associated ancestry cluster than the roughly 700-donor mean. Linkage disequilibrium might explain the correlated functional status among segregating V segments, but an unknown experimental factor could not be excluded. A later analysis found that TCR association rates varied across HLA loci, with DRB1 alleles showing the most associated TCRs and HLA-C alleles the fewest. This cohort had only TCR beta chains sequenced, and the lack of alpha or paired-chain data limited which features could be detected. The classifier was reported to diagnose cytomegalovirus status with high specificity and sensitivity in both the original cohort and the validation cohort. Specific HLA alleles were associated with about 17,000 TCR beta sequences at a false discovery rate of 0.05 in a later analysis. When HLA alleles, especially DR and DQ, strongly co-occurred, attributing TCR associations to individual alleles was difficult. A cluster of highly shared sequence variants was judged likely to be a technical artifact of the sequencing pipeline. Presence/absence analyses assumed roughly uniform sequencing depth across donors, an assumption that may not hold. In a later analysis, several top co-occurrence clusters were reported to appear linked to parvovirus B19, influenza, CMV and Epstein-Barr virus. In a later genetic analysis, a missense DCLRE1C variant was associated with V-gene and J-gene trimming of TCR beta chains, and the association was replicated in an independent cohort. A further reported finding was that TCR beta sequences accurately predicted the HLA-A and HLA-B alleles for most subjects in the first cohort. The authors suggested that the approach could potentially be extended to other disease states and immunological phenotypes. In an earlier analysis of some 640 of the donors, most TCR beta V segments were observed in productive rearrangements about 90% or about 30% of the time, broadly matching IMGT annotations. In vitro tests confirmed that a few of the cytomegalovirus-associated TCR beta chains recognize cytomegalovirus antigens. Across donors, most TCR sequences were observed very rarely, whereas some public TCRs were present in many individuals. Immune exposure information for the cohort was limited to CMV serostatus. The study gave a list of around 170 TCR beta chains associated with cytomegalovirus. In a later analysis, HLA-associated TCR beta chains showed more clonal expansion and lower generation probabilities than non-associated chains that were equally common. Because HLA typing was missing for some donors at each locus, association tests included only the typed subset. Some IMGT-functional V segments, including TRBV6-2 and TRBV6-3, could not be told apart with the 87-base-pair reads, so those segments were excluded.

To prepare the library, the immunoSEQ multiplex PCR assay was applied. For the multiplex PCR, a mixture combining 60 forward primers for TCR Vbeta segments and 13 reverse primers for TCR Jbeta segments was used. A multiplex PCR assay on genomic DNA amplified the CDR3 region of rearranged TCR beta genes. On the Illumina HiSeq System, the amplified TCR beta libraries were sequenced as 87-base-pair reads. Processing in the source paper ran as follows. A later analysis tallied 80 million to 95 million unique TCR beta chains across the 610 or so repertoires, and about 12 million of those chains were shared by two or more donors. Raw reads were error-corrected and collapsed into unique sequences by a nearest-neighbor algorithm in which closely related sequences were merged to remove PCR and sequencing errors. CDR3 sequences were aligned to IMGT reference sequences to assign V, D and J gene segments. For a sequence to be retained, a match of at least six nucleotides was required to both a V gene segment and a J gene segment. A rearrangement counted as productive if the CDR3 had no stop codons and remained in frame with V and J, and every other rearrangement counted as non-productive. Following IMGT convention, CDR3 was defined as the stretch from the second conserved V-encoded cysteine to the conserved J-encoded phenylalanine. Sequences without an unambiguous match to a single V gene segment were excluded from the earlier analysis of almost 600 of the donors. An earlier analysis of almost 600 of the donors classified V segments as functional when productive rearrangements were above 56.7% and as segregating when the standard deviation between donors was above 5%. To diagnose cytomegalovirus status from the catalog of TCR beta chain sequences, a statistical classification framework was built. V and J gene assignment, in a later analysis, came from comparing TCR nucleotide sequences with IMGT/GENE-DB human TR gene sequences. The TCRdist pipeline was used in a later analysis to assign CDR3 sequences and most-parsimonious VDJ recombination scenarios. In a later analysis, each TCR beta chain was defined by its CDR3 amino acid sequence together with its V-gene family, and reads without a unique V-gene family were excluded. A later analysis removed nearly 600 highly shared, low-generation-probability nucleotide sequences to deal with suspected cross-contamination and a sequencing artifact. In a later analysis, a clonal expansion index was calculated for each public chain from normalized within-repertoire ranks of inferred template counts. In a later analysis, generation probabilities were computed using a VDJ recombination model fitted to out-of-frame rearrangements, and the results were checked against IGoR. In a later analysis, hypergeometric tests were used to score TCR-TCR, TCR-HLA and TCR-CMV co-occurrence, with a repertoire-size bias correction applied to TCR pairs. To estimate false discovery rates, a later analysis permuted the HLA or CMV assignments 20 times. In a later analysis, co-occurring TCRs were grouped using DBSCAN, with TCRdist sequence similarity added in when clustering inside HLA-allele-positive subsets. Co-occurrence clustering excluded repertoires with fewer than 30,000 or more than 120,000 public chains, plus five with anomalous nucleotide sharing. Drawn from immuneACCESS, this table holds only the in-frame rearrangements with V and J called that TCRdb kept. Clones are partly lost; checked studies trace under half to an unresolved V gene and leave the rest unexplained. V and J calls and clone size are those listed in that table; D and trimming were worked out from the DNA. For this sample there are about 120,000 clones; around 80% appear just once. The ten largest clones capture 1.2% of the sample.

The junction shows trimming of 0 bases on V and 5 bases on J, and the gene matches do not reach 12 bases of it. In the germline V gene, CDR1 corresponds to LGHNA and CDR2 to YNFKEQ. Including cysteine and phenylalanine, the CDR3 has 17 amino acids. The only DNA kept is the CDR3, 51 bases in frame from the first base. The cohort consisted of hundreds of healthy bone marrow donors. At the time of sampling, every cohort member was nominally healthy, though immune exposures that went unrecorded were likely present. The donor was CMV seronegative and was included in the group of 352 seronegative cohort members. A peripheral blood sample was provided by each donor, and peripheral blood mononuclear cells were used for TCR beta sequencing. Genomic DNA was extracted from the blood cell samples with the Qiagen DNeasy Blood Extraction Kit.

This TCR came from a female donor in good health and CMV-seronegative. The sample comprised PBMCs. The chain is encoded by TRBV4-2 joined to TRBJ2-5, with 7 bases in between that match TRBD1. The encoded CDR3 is CASSQDNSAGGVETQYF. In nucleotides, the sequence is TGTGCCAGCAGCCAAGATAATTCCGCAGGGGGAGTGGAGACCCAGTACTTC.